The 29 T cell receptor beta chains below come from one sample, sequenced in a study of CD8+ T cells in alopecia areata. Reverse transcribed after extraction, RNA yielded cDNA as the sequencing template. Here immunoSEQ multiplex PCR was the method, and the copy in TCRdb shows in-frame clones only, minus some. The data list about 270,000 clones, none observed once; more than 0.95% falls to the top ten. Cells pooled from cutaneous lymph nodes were sorted on CD4, CD8alpha, NKG2D, NKG2ACE and other markers. Source material: CD4+ T cells sorted from a lymph node. The receptors derive from a C3H/HeJ mouse with alopecia areata. The strain's MHC: H2-k.

This clone has only a few counts. Mouse gene names apply. The DNA ends 4 residues before the CDR3 does, and the rest of the CDR3 is filled in from the germline J gene. This chain connects TRBV1 to TRBJ1-1; D is perhaps TRBD1 (6 bases). V lost 0 bases and J 1 base, leaving 9 bases between the germline ends. Germline CDR1 NSQYPW, CDR2 LRSPGD (reference sequence). This CDR3 spans 15 amino acids. CDR3 loop: CTCSADQGKNTEVFF. Incomplete CDR3 DNA: TGCACCTGCAGTGCAGATCAGGGGAAAAACACA.

In the case of this clone: The gene names here belong to mouse. The CDR3 is cut off 4 residues early in the read; its end comes from the germline J gene. The chain couples TRBV17 to TRBJ1-1; no definite D call. V lost 3 bases to trimming and J lost 0 bases, with 5 bases between them. This CDR3 has 13 amino acids. Germline CDR1 is MNHDT and CDR2 is YYDKIL. The CDR3 protein is CASSSLANTEVFF. The CDR3 DNA, read in part, is TGTGCTAGCAGTAGTCTGGCAAACACA.

A few counts support this clone. Gene and germline names: mouse. With the read ending 4 residues before the CDR3 end, the germline J gene is used to fill in that end. Different DNA sequences within this sample yield the same CDR3. The V gene is TRBV1, the J gene TRBJ2-7; the match to TRBD1 covers 8 bases. This CDR3 has 12 residues. Germline V lookup: CDR1 NSQYPW, CDR2 LRSPGD (reference sequence). CDR3 sequence: CTCSATGDEQYF. The CDR3 bases that were read are TGCACCTGCAGTGCGACAGGGGAT.

For this clone: Gene names are the mouse ones. Sequencing ends 4 residues short of the CDR3 end; the germline J gene provides the rest. The same CDR3 is also encoded by other DNA sequences in this sample. The chain joins TRBV31 to TRBJ1-2; D is unclear. Trimming stripped 0 bases from V and 0 bases from J, with 5 bases between. CDR1 and CDR2 from the germline V gene are GKSSPN and SITVG. CDR3 length equals 13 residues. The CDR3 DNA, read in part, is TGTGCCTGGAGTCTAACACCAAACTCC. Protein product: CAWSLTPNS. The complete CDR3 reads CAWSLTPNSDYTF.

This clone came up a few times. Mouse names are used for the genes. With the read ending 4 residues before the CDR3 end, the germline J gene is used to fill in that end. The gene calls are TRBV13-2 and TRBJ1-2; D perhaps matches TRBD1 (6 bases). The V end lost 2 bases, the J end lost 3 bases, and 11 bases lay between the germline ends. CDR3 length: 14 residues. Germline V gene sequence: CDR1 NNHNN, CDR2 SYGAGS (reference sequence). CDR3 bases read: TGTGCCAGCGGTGAGAGGGGGATGGACTCC. It codes for CASGERGMDS. The entire CDR3 sequence reads CASGERGMDSDYTF.

In the case of this clone: Genes here carry mouse names. The CDR3 end lies 4 residues beyond the end of the read and is filled in from the germline J gene. Other DNA sequences in this sample translate to the same CDR3. The genes are TRBV19 and TRBJ2-7, with TRBD2 matching 11 bases. The CDR3 consists of 14 residues. Germline V lookup: CDR1 FNHDT, CDR2 SITEND (reference sequence). The chain's CDR3 is CASRPGTGGYEQYF. The CDR3 bases that were read are TGTGCCAGCAGACCCGGGACTGGGGGATAT.

This clone has a handful of counts. Germline and genes: mouse. The CDR3 goes on 4 residues after the read ends, and that part is filled in from the germline J gene. The same CDR3 is also encoded by other DNA sequences in this sample. The chain carries TRBV31 and TRBJ2-3; 8 bases agree with TRBD2. V lost 3 bases and J lost 0; bases outside the gene matches: 5. Germline CDR1 is GKSSPN and CDR2 is SITVG. The CDR3 is made up of 15 amino acids. The CDR3 sequence: CAWSRLGSSAETLYF. Partial CDR3 DNA: TGTGCCTGGAGCCGACTGGGGTCTAGTGCAGAA.

About this clone itself: Mouse gene names and germline throughout. The sequenced fragment ends 4 residues before the CDR3 boundary, so the rest is inferred from the germline J gene. The rearrangement uses TRBV19 and TRBJ2-2; TRBD1 matches 11 bases. Germline V gives CDR1 FNHDT, CDR2 SITEND (reference sequence). This CDR3 comprises 15 residues. V shed 5 bases and J 4 bases; nucleotides not matched to a gene: 4. The CDR3 protein is CASRTGTGGTGQLYF. The CDR3 DNA, read in part, is TGTGCCAGCAGAACCGGGACAGGGGGCACCGGG. The full variable domain, completed using reference TRBV19 and TRBJ2-2, is GGIITQTPKFLIGQEGQKLTLKCQQNFNHDTMYWYRQDSGKGLRLIYYSITENDLQKGDLSEGYDASREKKSSFSLTVTSAQKNEMAVFLCASRTGTGGTGQLYFGEGSKLTVL.

This clone was detected a few times. Germline and genes: mouse. Read coverage stops 4 residues before the CDR3 terminus; the germline J gene supplies the remainder. This sequence joins TRBV19 and TRBJ1-1; 9 nucleotides agree with TRBD1. This CDR3 has 16 amino acids. Germline V gives CDR1 FNHDT, CDR2 SITEND (reference sequence). The CDR3 reads CASSIPGQGVGTEVFF. Partial CDR3 DNA: TGTGCCAGCAGTATCCCGGGACAGGGTGTGGGGACA.

This clone was observed many times. It may be a read error: a sequence one base away is much more abundant. Mouse gene names and germline throughout. Read coverage stops 4 residues before the CDR3 terminus; the germline J gene supplies the remainder. Other DNA sequences in the same sample also yield this CDR3. V is TRBV13-1 and J is TRBJ1-2, with 8 bases lining up with TRBD1. Losses at the gene ends were 4 bases for V and 0 bases for J; bases not matched to a gene: 2. Germline CDR1 is NSHNY and CDR2 is SYGAGN. The CDR3 contains 14 residues. The CDR3 loop is CASSRQGPNSDYTF. The CDR3 bases that were read are TGTGCCAGCAGTCGACAGGGGCCAAACTCC.

The table lists this clone with a few counts. Mouse gene names and germline throughout. The read comes to an end 4 residues before the CDR3 does, leaving the germline J gene to fill in the end. This sequence joins TRBV5 and TRBJ2-7, with a tentative D call TRBD1 (6 bases). This CDR3 has 13 residues. Germline-derived CDR1 and CDR2 are LGHNA and YNLKQL (reference sequence). CDR3 bases read: TGTGCCAGCAGCCAAGGGGACAAATAT. It translates to CASSQGDKY. The entire CDR3 protein reads CASSQGDKYEQYF.

Only a few counts were recorded for this clone. Genes and germline are mouse. The missing CDR3 end, 4 residues past where the read stops, is filled in from the germline J gene. The identical CDR3 is also encoded by other nucleotide sequences in the sample. The chain joins TRBV19 to TRBJ2-7; TRBD1 matches 11 bases. In germline, CDR1 is FNHDT, CDR2 SITEND (reference sequence). The CDR3 has 14 residues. The CDR3 loop is CASSPGTGGDEQYF. CDR3 DNA, as far as it was read: TGTGCCAGCAGTCCCGGGACAGGGGGGGAT. Supplemented by reference TRBV19 and TRBJ2-7, the full variable domain reads GGIITQTPKFLIGQEGQKLTLKCQQNFNHDTMYWYRQDSGKGLRLIYYSITENDLQKGDLSEGYDASREKKSSFSLTVTSAQKNEMAVFLCASSPGTGGDEQYFGPGTRLTVL.

This clone was detected only a few times. Each gene name is a mouse one. The CDR3 is cut off 4 residues early in the read; its end comes from the germline J gene. This sequence joins TRBV31 and TRBJ2-3, with 10 positions matching TRBD2. V was clipped by 0 bases and J by 1 base; unmatched bases: 4. The CDR3 runs 16 residues. Germline V CDR1 and CDR2: GKSSPN, SITVG. The CDR3 spells CAWSLSGGAGAETLYF. CDR3 DNA (partial): TGTGCCTGGAGTCTTTCTGGGGGGGCTGGTGCAGAA.

This clone came up a few times. Gene names are the mouse ones. Coverage ceases 4 residues before the CDR3 finishes, and the germline J gene fills in the end. The chain joins TRBV17 to TRBJ2-5; weak D call: TRBD1 (5 bases). The length of the CDR3 is 15 residues. Per the germline V gene, CDR1 is MNHDT and CDR2 is YYDKIL. The CDR3 bases that were read are TGTGCTAGCAGCCCACTCCCCCAGGGAATGGAC. It is translated as CASSPLPQGMD. The full-length CDR3 reads as CASSPLPQGMDTQYF.

As concerns this clone: Gene names refer to mouse genes. The missing CDR3 end, 4 residues past where the read stops, is filled in from the germline J gene. Other DNA variants within this sample encode the same CDR3. This rearrangement joins TRBV14 to TRBJ2-7; possibly TRBD1 for D (6 bases). The germline CDR1 and CDR2 sequences are SGHDT and FRDEAV. Deletions cut 2 bases from V and 0 bases from J, with 9 bases between. The CDR3 is 14 amino acids. Here the CDR3 reads CASSLGGGSYEQYF. The CDR3 DNA, read in part, is TGTGCCAGCAGTTTGGGAGGGGGCTCCTAT. Variable domain in full (rest from reference TRBV14 and TRBJ2-7): EAGVTQSPRYAVLQEGQAVSFWCDPISGHDTLYWYQQPRDQGPQLLVYFRDEAVIDNSQLPSDRFSAVRPKGTNSTLKIQSAKQGDTATYLCASSLGGGSYEQYFGPGTRLTVL.

Turning to this clone: Gene names follow the mouse nomenclature. The read ends 4 residues shy of where the CDR3 ends; the end is completed using the germline J gene. The sample holds other DNA sequences that translate to the same CDR3. V usage is TRBV13-2 and J usage is TRBJ2-1; 10 bases align to TRBD1. Looked up from germline, CDR1 is NNHNN and CDR2 is SYGAGS (reference sequence). V lost 2 bases, J lost 4 bases, and 3 bases stayed unmatched. This CDR3 contains 15 residues. The sequenced part of the CDR3 DNA is TGTGCCAGCGGTGACCCGGGACAGGGGTATGCT. Translating gives CASGDPGQGYA. The CDR3 reads in full as CASGDPGQGYAEQFF.

With respect to this clone: Germline and genes: mouse. The CDR3 end lies 4 residues beyond the end of the read and is filled in from the germline J gene. V gene TRBV13-1 combines with J gene TRBJ2-2, with D possibly TRBD1 on 6 matching bases. This CDR3 is 14 amino acids long. From germline, CDR1 is NSHNY and CDR2 SYGAGN. V was clipped by 6 bases and J by 4 bases, with 13 bases between them. The DNA read from the CDR3 is TGTGCCAGCACGGCACAGGGAGGCACCGGG. It is translated as CASTAQGGTG. The entire CDR3 protein reads CASTAQGGTGQLYF.

The table lists this clone with a few counts. Any gene name here is a mouse gene name. The read terminates 4 residues ahead of where the CDR3 ends, so the germline J gene completes it. The V call is TRBV4, the J call TRBJ1-2, with D possibly matching TRBD1 (5 bases). Trimming removed 4 bases from V and 0 bases from J, with 12 bases in between. The germline gives CDR1 LGHDT, CDR2 YNNKQL (reference sequence). CDR3 length equals 15 residues. The CDR3 loop is CASSFLGQTNSDYTF. CDR3 DNA, as far as it was read: TGTGCCAGCAGCTTCCTCGGACAAACAAACTCC.

Regarding this clone: Gene and germline names: mouse. The read gets to within 4 residues of the CDR3 end, and the germline J gene fills in the rest. This same CDR3 is encoded by further DNA sequences in the sample. The chain combines TRBV13-1 with TRBJ2-1; 8 nucleotides align to TRBD2. Losses at the gene ends were 1 base for V and 2 bases for J; bases not matched to a gene: 2. This CDR3 is built from 15 residues. Germline CDR1 is NSHNY and CDR2 is SYGAGN. The CDR3 DNA, read in part, is TGTGCCAGCAGTGATTTGGGGGGGGACTATGCT. It specifies CASSDLGGDYA. The full-length CDR3 reads as CASSDLGGDYAEQFF.

This clone came up a few times. The germline and genes are mouse ones. The read stops 4 residues short of the end of the CDR3; the missing end is completed from the germline J gene. Other DNA sequences within the sample encode an identical CDR3. The V and J genes are TRBV13-1 and TRBJ2-2; maybe TRBD1 (5 bases). The germline gives CDR1 NSHNY, CDR2 SYGAGN. The CDR3 runs 16 residues. V was shortened by 0 bases and J by 0 bases, with 9 bases between the two germline ends. CDR3 sequence reads: CASSDARQSNTGQLYF. The DNA read from the CDR3 is TGTGCCAGCAGTGATGCTCGACAGTCAAACACCGGG.

Concerning this clone itself: Gene names are mouse gene names. The read ends 4 residues shy of where the CDR3 ends; the end is completed using the germline J gene. Other DNA variants within this sample encode the same CDR3. The chain has TRBV13-3 and TRBJ2-1, with 11 positions matching TRBD2. From germline, CDR1 is NNHDY and CDR2 SYVADS. V trimming: 4 bases; J trimming: 3 bases; junction bases outside the gene matches: 3. This CDR3 has 15 residues. The CDR3: CASSPDWGGYAEQFF. The part of the CDR3 DNA that was read is TGTGCCAGCAGTCCCGACTGGGGGGGCTATGCT.

This clone was seen a few times. Gene names follow the mouse nomenclature. The read ends 4 residues early relative to the CDR3; the germline J gene fills the gap. J is TRBJ2-2 and V is TRBV13-2; the D gene is possibly TRBD2 (5 bases). CDR1 and CDR2 (germline): NNHNN, SYGAGS (reference sequence). The CDR3 sequence is 17 residues long. V lost 0 bases, J lost 0 bases, and 12 bases lay in between. The CDR3 sequence: CASGDAAGKTNTGQLYF. The part of the CDR3 DNA that was read is TGTGCCAGCGGTGATGCGGCTGGGAAAACAAACACCGGG.

As concerns this clone: The gene names given are mouse names. The read ends 4 residues before the CDR3 terminus; that terminus is restored from the germline J gene. The same CDR3 is also encoded by other DNA sequences in this sample. The chain links TRBV19 to TRBJ1-2; 10 bases agree with TRBD1. The V and J ends lost 3 bases and 4 bases, in that order; junction bases with no gene match: 0. The CDR3 is 13 amino acids. Germline CDR1 FNHDT, CDR2 SITEND (reference sequence). CDR3 bases read: TGTGCCAGCAGTAGACAGGGGGCCTCC. Protein product: CASSRQGAS. In full, the CDR3 reads CASSRQGASDYTF. The full variable domain, rest sourced from reference TRBV19 and TRBJ1-2, is GGIITQTPKFLIGQEGQKLTLKCQQNFNHDTMYWYRQDSGKGLRLIYYSITENDLQKGDLSEGYDASREKKSSFSLTVTSAQKNEMAVFLCASSRQGASDYTFGSGTRLLVI.

This clone has only a few counts. Gene names and germline refer to mouse. The read gets to within 4 residues of the CDR3 end, and the germline J gene fills in the rest. The rearrangement links TRBV19 to TRBJ1-1, with D tentatively TRBD1 (5 bases). Trimming took off 6 bases at V and 1 base at J, with 10 bases between the two ends. CDR1 and CDR2 (germline): FNHDT, SITEND (reference sequence). The CDR3 loop spans 13 amino acids. CDR3 region: CASKWGVNTEVFF. The covered CDR3 bases are TGTGCCAGCAAATGGGGGGTAAACACA.

This clone was counted a few times. The gene names here belong to mouse. The observed sequence ends 4 residues before the CDR3 terminus, with the missing tail filled in from the germline J gene. The V and J genes are TRBV13-3 and TRBJ2-3, with 11 bases aligning to TRBD2. V lost 5 bases, J lost 1 base, and 12 bases stayed unmatched. Germline-derived CDR1 and CDR2 are NNHDY and SYVADS. This CDR3 is 18 amino acids long. CDR3 in amino acids: CASRSNWGGSRGAETLYF. CDR3 bases read: TGTGCCAGCAGAAGTAACTGGGGGGGCTCCCGGGGTGCAGAA.

The sample holds a few counts of this clone. Germline and genes: mouse. The CDR3 is cut off 4 residues early in the read; its end comes from the germline J gene. The chain combines TRBV1 with TRBJ2-5; TRBD2 matches at 11 bases. CDR3 length: 14 amino acids. Per the germline V gene, CDR1 is NSQYPW and CDR2 is LRSPGD (reference sequence). Incomplete CDR3 DNA: TGCACCTGCAGTGCGGGACTGGGGGATGAC. Translation: CTCSAGLGDD. The CDR3 in its entirety is CTCSAGLGDDTQYF.

This clone has more than one count but fewer than ten. Gene names and germline refer to mouse. The sequenced CDR3 bases are TGTGCCAGCAGTGAGAGGGGACAGGGGGCAAGAGAC. Translation: CASSERGQGARD. The full CDR3 protein is CASSERGQGARDTQYF. V gene TRBV13-1 combines with J gene TRBJ2-5; 12 bases align to TRBD1. Read data end 4 residues before the CDR3 end; the end is taken from the germline J gene. This CDR3 has 16 amino acids. The germline gives CDR1 NSHNY, CDR2 SYGAGN.

On this clone itself: Gene names are mouse gene names. The CDR3 extends 4 residues past the end of the read, so its final part is completed from the germline J gene. The chain has TRBV13-3 and TRBJ1-1; TRBD1 aligns across 7 bases. Trimming at V came to 5 bases and at J to 4 bases, leaving 8 bases not matched to a gene. CDR3 length equals 14 residues. Germline V gene sequence: CDR1 NNHDY, CDR2 SYVADS. CDR3 sequence reads: CASRETGKGTEVFF. The sequenced CDR3 bases are TGTGCCAGCAGAGAGACAGGGAAGGGCACA.

This clone was picked up a small number of times. Germline and genes: mouse. The read ends 4 residues shy of where the CDR3 ends; the end is completed using the germline J gene. At the DNA level, this CDR3 is encoded by other sequences in the same sample as well. V usage is TRBV1 and J usage is TRBJ2-3; 8 bases map to TRBD1. Germline CDR1 is NSQYPW and CDR2 is LRSPGD (reference sequence). J lost 4 bases, V lost 4 bases, and 1 base had no gene match. The CDR3 length is 13 residues. The CDR3 reads CTCSGQGSETLYF. The CDR3 DNA, read in part, is TGCACCTGCAGTGGACAGGGGTCAGAA. Based on the CDR3 plus reference TRBV1 and TRBJ2-3, the full variable domain is VTLLEQNPRWRLVPRGQAVNLRCILKNSQYPWMSWYQQDLQKQLQWLFTLRSPGDKEVKSLPGADYLATRVTDTELRLQVANMSQGRTLYCTCSGQGSETLYFGSGTRLTVL.